The 20 T cell receptor beta chains presented below share a single source sample, sequenced in a study of regulatory T cells in long-lasting Graves disease. Described time point: newly diagnosed GD, antithyroid drugs for less than 3 months. PBMCs were the source of the RNA used for TCR sequencing. Construction of TCR beta libraries relied on iRepertoire HTBI primers and on Arm-PCR targeting CDR3 regions. Using its own MiXCR run on the multiplex PCR reads, TCRdb lists one record per CDR3 protein. Counted here are approximately 470,000 distinct CDR3 sequences, 15% to 20% occurring once; the ten biggest clones make up 12%. These sequences were also reported in another study, on T cells in Graves' hyperthyroidism and ophthalmopathy.

The sample in question was peripheral blood mononuclear cells (PBMCs), obtained at new diagnosis, from a patient treated with antithyroid drugs. These receptors were obtained from a man aged 40-50 years with Graves disease.

This chain links TRBV20-1 with TRBJ2-7, with 7 nucleotides matching TRBD2. The ends lost 2 bases at V and 3 bases at J; junction bases unmatched: 7. Germline V gene data show CDR1 as DFQATT and CDR2 as SNEGSKA (reference sequence). The CDR3 is 14 residues long. This chain's CDR3 is CSARPLSGNYEQYF. In DNA form, the CDR3 reads TGCAGTGCTAGACCCTTAAGCGGGAACTACGAGCAGTACTTC.

V and J are TRBV2 and TRBJ2-7; D perhaps matches TRBD2 (6 bases). Between the trimmed V and J ends, which lost 6 bases and 4 bases, there was a span of 19 bases. The V gene's germline CDR1 is SNHLY and CDR2 FYNNEI. The CDR3 has 15 residues. The CDR3 DNA reads TGTGCCAGCAGCCACCGCCGGGGGAAGAAGTACGAGCAGTACTTC. Protein sequence: CASSHRRGKKYEQYF.

The chain uses TRBV20-1 and TRBJ2-5, with 11 bases lining up with TRBD2. With V trimmed by 0 bases and J by 5 bases, 5 bases remained unmatched. This CDR3 has 15 amino acids. Germline assignment: CDR1 DFQATT and CDR2 SNEGSKA (reference sequence). CDR3 loop: CSARDYSSGRETQYF. CDR3 DNA sequence: TGCAGTGCTAGAGACTACTCTAGCGGGAGGGAGACCCAGTACTTC.

This clonotype was seen at least ten times. The chain links TRBV7-2 to TRBJ1-5; D not certain. Germline V gene data show CDR1 as SGHTA and CDR2 as FQGNSA. The CDR3 totals 15 residues. V was clipped by 2 bases and J by 1 base, with 9 bases between them. CDR3 loop: CASSLNPGSNQPQHF. DNA of the CDR3: TGTGCCAGCAGCTTAAATCCGGGAAGCAATCAGCCCCAGCATTTT. Using reference TRBV7-2 and TRBJ1-5 for the parts outside the CDR3, the full variable domain is GAGVSQSPSNKVTEKGKDVELRCDPISGHTALYWYRQSLGQGLEFLIYFQGNSAPDKSGLPSDRFSAERTGGSVSTLTIQRTQQEDSAVYLCASSLNPGSNQPQHFGDGTRLSIL.

The genes are TRBV6-9 and TRBJ2-5; the D gene is possibly TRBD2 (6 bases). In germline, CDR1 is MNHGY, CDR2 SVAAGI. V was pared by 4 bases and J by 5 bases, with 8 bases between. The CDR3 runs 12 residues. CDR3 in amino acids: CASSSAGETQYF. The CDR3 region has the DNA TGTGCCAGCAGTTCCGCGGGGGAGACCCAGTACTTC.

Here the CDR3 DNA reads TGTGCCAGCACCTCTTCTGGACAGCCCCATCGTACGGAGCAGTACTTC. Protein product: CASTSSGQPHRTEQYF. The chain carries TRBV6-1 and TRBJ2-7; D might be TRBD1 (6 bases). V was trimmed by 7 bases and J by 7 bases, leaving 26 bases between them. CDR1 is MNHNS, CDR2 SASEGT, per germline. The CDR3 runs to 16 residues.

This clonotype was seen repeatedly, ten times or more. This rearrangement joins TRBV24-1 to TRBJ2-2; 10 bases agree with TRBD1. In germline, CDR1 is KGHDR, CDR2 SFDVKD. With V trimmed by 4 bases and J by 6 bases, 7 bases remained unmatched. This CDR3 spans 16 amino acids. Written as DNA, the CDR3 is TGTGCCACCAGTGACGGGACAGGGGTTAAATCCGGGGAGCTGTTTTTT. Translated, it gives CATSDGTGVKSGELFF.

J is TRBJ1-4 and V is TRBV10-2; 10 bases agree with TRBD1. Germline CDR1 is WSHSY and CDR2 is SAAADI. The CDR3 sequence is 18 residues long. The J segment lost 5 bases and the V segment lost 3 bases, leaving 12 bases of the junction unmatched. CDR3 sequence reads: CASSDGTGAAKTNEKLFF. The CDR3 nucleotides read TGCGCCAGCAGTGATGGGACAGGGGCCGCCAAGACCAATGAAAAACTGTTTTTT.

This clonotype appeared many times. The chain has TRBV6-1 and TRBJ2-7; 9 bases are shared with TRBD2. Germline V gene lookup returns CDR1 MNHNS and CDR2 SASEGT. The CDR3 consists of 16 residues. V lost 5 bases to trimming and J lost 0 bases; unmatched junction nucleotides: 8. CDR3 sequence reads: CASSPRTSVSSYEQYF. CDR3 DNA sequence: TGTGCCAGCAGTCCCCGGACTAGCGTCAGCTCCTACGAGCAGTACTTC.

This clonotype has a count of ten or more. V usage is TRBV28 and J usage is TRBJ2-4; D may be TRBD1 or TRBD2 (6 bases each). Germline V gene lookup returns CDR1 MDHEN and CDR2 SYDVKM. This CDR3 spans 16 amino acids. V lost 6 bases and J lost 6, with 21 bases in between. CDR3 residues: CASSRPRGGGLNIQYF. In nucleotides, the CDR3 is TGTGCCAGCAGCCGACCTCGAGGAGGGGGTTTAAACATTCAGTACTTC.

This chain joins TRBV7-8 and TRBJ2-2; unclear D gene. Looked up from germline, CDR1 is SGHVS and CDR2 is FQNEAQ. Trimming took 2 bases from V and 4 from J, leaving 14 bases between them. CDR3 length: 16 amino acids. CDR3 region: CASSLLVSIRTGELFF. The CDR3 nucleotides are TGTGCCAGCAGCTTATTGGTTTCGATCCGCACCGGGGAGCTGTTTTTT.

This clonotype occurred many times. The V call is TRBV6-2 or TRBV6-3, the J call TRBJ2-7, with a tentative D call TRBD2 (5 bases). V lost 0 bases to trimming and J lost 0 bases, with 9 bases between them. The CDR3 contains 15 residues. CDR1 is MNHEY and CDR2 is SVGEGT in the germline V gene. The CDR3 DNA sequence: TGTGCCAGCAGTTACTCCAATAGCGCCTCCTACGAGCAGTACTTC. This encodes CASSYSNSASYEQYF.

This clonotype was counted a single time. A read error is likely here: a far larger clone is one base away. The V and J genes are TRBV11-3 and TRBJ1-1; D is unclear. This CDR3 has 16 residues. The V end was cut by 3 bases, the J end by 1 base, with 15 bases between. The germline V gene encodes CDR1 SGHNT and CDR2 YENEEA. The CDR3 DNA reads as TGTGCCAGCAGCTTTGGGCGGCCCCTACCGAACACTGAAGCTTTCTTT. Its protein is CASSFGRPLPNTEAFF. Looking up the rest from reference TRBV11-3 and TRBJ1-1 gives the full variable domain: EAGVVQSPRYKIIEKKQPVAFWCNPISGHNTLYWYLQNLGQGPELLIRYENEEAVDDSQLPKDRFSAERLKGVDSTLKIQPAELGDSAVYLCASSFGRPLPNTEAFFGQGTRLTVV.

This clonotype occurred many times. DNA for the CDR3: TGTGCCAGCAGACTAGCGGGAGGTAATGAGCAGTTCTTC. It is translated as CASRLAGGNEQFF. The V gene is TRBV3-1, the J gene TRBJ2-1, with 12 bases matching TRBD2. Germline-derived CDR1 and CDR2 are LGHDT and YNNKEL (reference sequence). The CDR3 covers 13 residues. Germline trimming cut 6 bases from V and 7 bases from J; bases unmatched to any gene: 1.

The V and J genes are TRBV19 and TRBJ1-2; D gene uncertain. Germline CDR1 and CDR2: LNHDA and SQIVND (reference sequence). Trimming removed 8 bases from V and 4 bases from J, with 14 bases in between. There are 13 residues in the CDR3. CDR3 DNA: TGTGCCAGTGAACCGGGGTCCTTCTATGGCTACACCTTC. It codes for CASEPGSFYGYTF.

This clonotype was found many times. This sequence joins TRBV20-1 and TRBJ1-1, with 7 nucleotides matching TRBD1. From germline, CDR1 is DFQATT and CDR2 SNEGSKA (reference sequence). This CDR3 is built from 13 residues. Germline trimming cut 3 bases from V and 3 bases from J; bases unmatched to any gene: 4. As DNA, the CDR3 is TGCAGTGCTAGGAGGGACAGACACACTGAAGCTTTCTTT. Encoded protein: CSARRDRHTEAFF.

The V and J genes are TRBV11-2 and TRBJ2-5; 10 bases fit TRBD2. J was trimmed by 1 base and V by 5 bases; bases with no gene match: 22. Germline V gene data show CDR1 as SGHAT and CDR2 as FQNNGV. The CDR3 runs to 21 residues. The DNA for the CDR3 is TGTGCCAGCAGCCTGGGGGGTTGGAGAAGCGTAGCGGGAGGAACCCAAGAGACCCAGTACTTC. Protein: CASSLGGWRSVAGGTQETQYF.

DNA of the CDR3: TGCAGTGCTAGGAAGTTAGCGGAATACGCGAACACCGGGGAGCTGTTTTTT. Protein sequence: CSARKLAEYANTGELFF. This chain joins TRBV20-1 and TRBJ2-2, with D tentatively TRBD2 (6 bases). The germline V gene encodes CDR1 DFQATT and CDR2 SNEGSKA (reference sequence). The CDR3 is 17 residues long. The V gene lost 3 bases and the J gene lost 0 bases, with 17 bases spanning the gap.

This clonotype was picked up a small number of times. The chain links TRBV5-1 to TRBJ2-7, with TRBD1 identical over 7 bases. V trimming: 0 bases; J trimming: 1 base; junction bases outside the gene matches: 7. The CDR3 is 16 residues long. CDR1 SGHRS and CDR2 YFSETQ come from the germline V gene. CDR3: CASSLGGTDVSYEQYF. CDR3 bases: TGCGCCAGCAGCTTGGGGGGGACAGATGTTTCCTACGAGCAGTACTTC.

This clonotype was counted many times. One end of the junction is discordant with germline, which a read error may explain. This rearrangement joins TRBV5-1 to TRBJ2-1; D is unresolved. The CDR3 length is 15 residues. Germline CDR1 is SGHRS and CDR2 is YFSETQ. This CDR3 is CASSLAPNSYNEQFF. Here the CDR3 DNA reads TGTGCCAGCAGCTTGGCCCCGAATTCCTACAATGAGCAGTTCTTC. The whole variable domain, filled in from reference TRBV5-1 and TRBJ2-1, reads KAGVTQTPRYLIKTRGQQVTLSCSPISGHRSVSWYQQTPGQGLQFLFEYFSETQRNKGNFPGRFSGRQFSNSRSEMNVSTLELGDSALYLCASSLAPNSYNEQFFGPGTRLTVL.